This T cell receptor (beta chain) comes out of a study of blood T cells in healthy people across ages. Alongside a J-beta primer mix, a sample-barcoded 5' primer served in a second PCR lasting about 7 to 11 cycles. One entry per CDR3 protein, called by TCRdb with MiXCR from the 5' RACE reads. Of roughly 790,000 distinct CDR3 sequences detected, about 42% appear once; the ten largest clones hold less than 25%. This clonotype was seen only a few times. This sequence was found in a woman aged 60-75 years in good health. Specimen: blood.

In nucleotides, the CDR3 is TGTGCCAGCAGACCGGGACAGGGGCCGGATGAAAAACTGTTTTTT. Amino acid sequence: CASRPGQGPDEKLFF. The rearrangement joins TRBV6-6 to TRBJ1-4, with 10 bases fitting TRBD1. The V gene end was trimmed by 6 bases and the J gene end by 6 bases; junction bases not matched to a gene: 7. CDR1 MNHNY and CDR2 SVGAGI come from the germline V gene (reference sequence). This CDR3 is built from 15 residues.